This T cell receptor (beta chain) was obtained from a study of blood T cell repertoires in COVID-19. Across the study: Acute and convalescent COVID-19 specimens originated in the United States, Italy and Spain. T cells, B-cell-depleted T cells, or PBMCs supplied cDNA or gDNA.

The count of this clone is one. Only in-frame clones appear in the TCRdb table, and some are missing; sequencing was by immunoSEQ multiplex PCR. The sample yields about 70,000 clones, roughly 82% seen once. Germline CDR1 reads SEHNR; CDR2 reads FQNEAQ (reference sequence). The CDR3 loop spans 15 amino acids. V was trimmed by 3 bases and J by 1 base, leaving 11 bases between them. Sequencing was done on a sample of peripheral blood. The chain uses TRBV7-9 and TRBJ2-3, with D possibly being TRBD2 (6 bases). The source is a woman aged 55-70 years with acute or convalescent COVID-19. DNA of the CDR3: TGTGCCAGCAGCTTTGGGGACTGGGGCACAGATACGCAGTATTTT. Its translation: CASSFGDWGTDTQYF.